This T cell receptor (beta chain) was profiled in a study of control samples from healthy donors and cancer patients. Measured with immunoSEQ multiplex PCR; TCRdb has only the in-frame clones, and not every one. This sample has under 150,000 clones; around 89% occur once, and the top ten carry 3.4%. V lost 2 bases and J 3 bases, leaving 8 bases between the germline ends. The CDR3 is 13 residues long. Germline V gives CDR1 MGHRA, CDR2 YSYEKL. Sequenced material: blood. V usage is TRBV4-1 and J usage is TRBJ2-7; D not resolved. The TCR comes from a man in his forties in good health. The CDR3 coding sequence is TGCGCCAGCAGCCAATACAGAAACTACGAGCAGTACTTC. As protein: CASSQYRNYEQYF.